Detailed here is one T cell receptor beta chain. Its antigen remains unidentified. Base qualities were left out, and no much larger clone turns up one base away. The immunoSEQ Assay, a bias-controlled multiplex PCR, was used to amplify TCRbeta CDR3 regions from genomic DNA. For the original study's pipeline: The number of nucleated cells in each sample was estimated from the amplification of reference gene primers within the assay. Sequence reads were collapsed and filtered to measure the absolute abundance of every unique TCRbeta CDR3 rearrangement. For each sample, productive Simpson clonality was calculated as the square root of Simpson's diversity index over productive rearrangements. TCRdb provides this immuneACCESS table in a form limited to in-frame rearrangements. Some clones are lacking; in checked studies, under half of them reflect an unresolved V gene, and why the rest are absent is not known. The V and J calls and the clone size are those of that table, but D and trimming were determined from the DNA. In this sample the table shows 350,000 to 500,000 clones, roughly 84% of which occur a single time. Less than 1.5% of the sample lies in the top ten.

The data originate from a study of blood T cell repertoires in COVID-19 (dated by TCRdb to between 2020 and 2021). Study-level background: Samples covering the acute and convalescent phases of COVID-19 were provided by collaborators in the United States, Italy and Spain. The material from the prospective study consisted of cDNA or gDNA derived from T cells, B-cell-depleted T cells, or PBMCs. Subjects who had been exposed to COVID-19, were actively infected with it, or had recovered from it provided the deeply sampled blood TCRbeta repertoires that made up the dataset. The repertoires were released in a freely available public database intended as a resource for research on the immune response to SARS-CoV-2. Samples came from the ongoing ImmuneRACE study (first 160 participants) plus 1,254 subjects from 6 global collaborators. Nearly every sample came with metadata listing a de-identified subject ID, COVID-19 status, age in years and sex. Where HLA class I and class II types were available, the types were taken from metadata supplied by the sample provider, not from assay-based typing.

The study at large found these results: The amount of clinical and demographic metadata varied by source and participant and was provided uncurated.

In the germline V gene, CDR1 corresponds to SGDLS and CDR2 to YYNGEE. The CDR3 contains 15 residues, cysteine and phenylalanine counted. Left in the record is the CDR3 DNA by itself, 45 bases read in frame from the first base. V has 0 bases trimmed and J has 5 bases trimmed; junction bases matching no gene number 5. Enrolling through a virtual design, the prospective study's participants ranged in age from roughly 18 to 90 years and lived across 24 United States geographic areas. In the prospective study, cohorts were assigned on the basis of participant-reported clinical history obtained from a screening survey and a study questionnaire. Exposed participants had been in contact, within 2 weeks of entering the study, with a person who had a PCR-confirmed or clinician-diagnosed case of COVID-19. Each participant in the prospective study had whole blood, serum and a nasopharyngeal or oropharyngeal swab collected by mobile phlebotomists. Prospective study participants could optionally give additional blood draws and questionnaires over a roughly two-month period. Prospective study blood samples were shipped either frozen or at room temperature before DNA extraction.

Material for sequencing was PBMCs or T cells enriched from blood (not recorded which). This chain joins TRBV9 to TRBJ2-1, and TRBD2 matches 7 of the central bases. The sequence was collected from a woman under 30 who had been exposed to COVID-19. CDR3 loop: CASSVDGLVNNEQFF. The bases are TGTGCCAGCAGCGTAGATGGACTAGTAAACAATGAGCAGTTCTTC.